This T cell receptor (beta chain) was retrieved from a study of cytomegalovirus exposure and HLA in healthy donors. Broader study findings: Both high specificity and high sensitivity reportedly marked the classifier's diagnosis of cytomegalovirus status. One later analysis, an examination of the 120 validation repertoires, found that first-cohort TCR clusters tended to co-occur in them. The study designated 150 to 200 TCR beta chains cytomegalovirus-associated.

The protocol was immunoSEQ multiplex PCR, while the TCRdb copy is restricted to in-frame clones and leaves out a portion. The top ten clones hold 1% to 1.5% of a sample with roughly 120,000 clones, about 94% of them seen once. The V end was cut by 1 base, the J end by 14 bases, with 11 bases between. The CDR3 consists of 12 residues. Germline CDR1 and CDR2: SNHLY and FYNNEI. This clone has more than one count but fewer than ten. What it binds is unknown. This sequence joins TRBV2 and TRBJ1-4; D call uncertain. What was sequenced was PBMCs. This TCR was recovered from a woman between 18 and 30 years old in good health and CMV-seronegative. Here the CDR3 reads CASSEGRVSLFF. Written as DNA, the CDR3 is TGTGCCAGCAGTGAAGGGAGAGTAAGCCTGTTTTTT.